Presented here are 16 T cell receptor beta chains from one specimen sequenced in a study of blood T cell repertoires in COVID-19. The table came from immunoSEQ multiplex PCR; TCRdb's copy has only in-frame clones and leaves some out. The data show around 100,000 clones, more than 80% seen once. The sample comprised peripheral blood. These receptors all stem from a woman aged 55-70 years with COVID-19, enrolled during active disease.

This chain uses TRBV28 with TRBJ1-4; weak D call: TRBD1 (6 bases). Deletions cut 6 bases from V and 6 bases from J, with 14 bases between. CDR1 and CDR2 (germline): MDHEN, SYDVKM. The CDR3 contains 14 residues. CDR3 protein: CASRPDRLYEKLFF. CDR3 in DNA: TGTGCCAGCAGGCCGGACAGACTTTATGAAAAACTGTTTTTT.

J is TRBJ1-1 and V is TRBV5-1, with no clear D. The CDR3 spans 13 residues. The V gene's germline CDR1 is SGHRS and CDR2 YFSETQ. The germline V and J ends were trimmed by 4 bases and 4 bases, with 11 bases remaining between them. CDR3 loop: CASSELAGTEAFF. CDR3 coding DNA: TGCGCCAGCAGCGAGCTCGCTGGCACTGAAGCTTTCTTT.

The rearrangement joins TRBV2 to TRBJ1-1; 10 bases line up with TRBD1. The V gene end was trimmed by 5 bases and the J gene end by 3 bases; junction bases not matched to a gene: 3. The CDR3 is made up of 14 amino acids. CDR1 SNHLY and CDR2 FYNNEI come from the germline V gene. CDR3 loop: CASSSGTGDTEAFF. In DNA, the CDR3 is TGTGCCAGCAGTTCCGGGACAGGGGACACTGAAGCTTTCTTT.

This chain connects TRBV3-1 (or the pseudogene TRBV3-2) to TRBJ1-1; weak D call: TRBD1 (6 bases). This CDR3 region has 15 residues. Trimming removed 4 bases at V and 2 bases at J, with 14 bases between. Per germline, CDR1 LGHDT and CDR2 YNNKEL (reference sequence). This CDR3 reads CASSPPGTLNTEAFF. The CDR3 region has the DNA TGTGCCAGCAGCCCCCCCGGGACACTCAACACTGAAGCTTTCTTT.

The J gene is TRBJ1-1, the V gene TRBV12-3 or TRBV12-4, with unresolved D. This CDR3 region has 12 residues. Trimming removed 5 bases from V and 3 bases from J, with 7 bases in between. The CDR3 is CASSLRDTEAFF. CDR3 nucleotides: TGTGCCAGCAGTCTCCGGGACACTGAAGCTTTCTTT.

V and J are TRBV30 and TRBJ2-6, with 9 bases that match TRBD1. Losses at the gene ends were 2 bases for V and 0 bases for J; bases not matched to a gene: 5. Germline CDR1 GTSNPN, CDR2 SVGIG (reference sequence). CDR3 length: 17 amino acids. The CDR3 nucleotides read TGTGCCTGGAGTTTGGGACAGGGTACCTCTGGGGCCAACGTCCTGACTTTC. Translated: CAWSLGQGTSGANVLTF.

This chain joins TRBV29-1 and TRBJ2-2; D is unclear. This CDR3 contains 14 residues. V was cut by 2 bases and J by 4 bases, with 11 bases left in between. Per the germline V gene, CDR1 is SQVTM and CDR2 is ANQGSEA. The CDR3 bases are TGCAGCGTTGAATTCGAGAGGAGCACCGGGGAGCTGTTTTTT. Translation gives CSVEFERSTGELFF.

The chain combines TRBV9 with TRBJ1-2, with 8 bases identical to TRBD1. The ends lost 0 bases at V and 7 bases at J; junction bases unmatched: 2. This CDR3 has 13 residues. The germline gives CDR1 SGDLS, CDR2 YYNGEE. This CDR3 is CASSVAGGVGYTF. The CDR3 DNA is TGTGCCAGCAGCGTAGCAGGGGGCGTTGGCTACACCTTC.

The CDR3: CASSVKDRSYEQYF. Here the CDR3 DNA reads TGTGCCAGCAGCGTAAAGGACAGGTCCTACGAGCAGTACTTC. V and J are TRBV9 and TRBJ2-7; TRBD1 matches at 7 bases. Germline-derived CDR1 and CDR2 are SGDLS and YYNGEE. V shed 1 base and J 1 base; nucleotides not matched to a gene: 2. The CDR3 is 14 amino acids.

The V and J genes are TRBV9 and TRBJ2-5, with D perhaps TRBD2 (6 bases). Trimming cost V 0 bases and J 1 base, with 10 bases left between them. There are 15 residues in the CDR3. Per the germline V gene, CDR1 is SGDLS and CDR2 is YYNGEE. The CDR3 sequence is CASSVATGGQETQYF. The CDR3 DNA reads as TGTGCCAGCAGCGTAGCTACCGGGGGCCAAGAGACCCAGTACTTC.

This rearrangement joins TRBV5-5 to TRBJ2-7, with D tentatively TRBD2 (6 bases). Germline assignment: CDR1 SGHKS and CDR2 YYEKEE (reference sequence). Trimming left V 0 bases short and J 1 base short, with 14 bases between. The CDR3 has 16 amino acids. DNA for the CDR3: TGTGCCAGCAGCTTGGGAGTTAGCGGTGATTCCTACGAGCAGTACTTC. Residues: CASSLGVSGDSYEQYF.

The V and J genes are TRBV7-9 and TRBJ1-4; 8 bases map to TRBD1. The J segment lost 6 bases and the V segment lost 3 bases, leaving 6 bases of the junction unmatched. Germline lookup yields CDR1 SEHNR and CDR2 FQNEAQ (reference sequence). This CDR3 region has 15 residues. CDR3 in amino acids: CASSLVADRDEKLFF. The CDR3 DNA follows: TGTGCCAGCAGCTTGGTAGCGGACAGGGATGAAAAACTGTTTTTT.

This clone occurred a few times. J is TRBJ1-6 and V is TRBV30; D is unresolved. The V gene's germline CDR1 is GTSNPN and CDR2 SVGIG (reference sequence). V shed 3 bases and J shed 8 bases, with 11 bases lying between them. The CDR3 extends over 13 amino acids. The CDR3 reads CAWSRGRDSPLHF. DNA of the CDR3: TGTGCCTGGAGCCGGGGAAGGGATTCACCCCTCCACTTT. The variable domain in full, with the rest retrieved from reference TRBV30 and TRBJ1-6, is SQTIHQWPATLVQPVGSPLSLECTVEGTSNPNLYWYRQAAGRGLQLLFYSVGIGQISSEVPQNLSASRPQDRQFILSSKKLLLSDSGFYLCAWSRGRDSPLHFGNGTRLTVT.

The rearrangement joins TRBV5-1 to TRBJ2-7, with D perhaps matching TRBD2 (6 bases). Germline CDR1 and CDR2: SGHRS and YFSETQ. The CDR3 is 16 residues long. With 0 bases removed from V and 0 bases from J, the gap between germline ends came to 13 bases. CDR3 amino acids: CASSLDGSGVSYEQYF. The CDR3 DNA reads TGCGCCAGCAGCTTGGACGGGTCGGGGGTCTCCTACGAGCAGTACTTC.

This chain uses TRBV7-2 with TRBJ2-1; the D is unclear. Germline V gene lookup returns CDR1 SGHTA and CDR2 FQGNSA. The V gene lost 3 bases and the J gene lost 14 bases, with 11 bases spanning the gap. This CDR3 region has 11 residues. The CDR3, as DNA: TGTGCCAGCAGCTTTAGCTGGATTGAGTTCTTC. This translates into CASSFSWIEFF.

The DNA for the CDR3 is TGTGCCAGCAGTTACGAGGACAGAGTAGTCACTGAAGCTTTCTTT. It translates to CASSYEDRVVTEAFF. This sequence joins TRBV6-2 or TRBV6-3 and TRBJ1-1; tentative D call: TRBD1 (6 bases). The ends were cut back, 2 bases at V and 4 bases at J, with 14 bases in the middle. In germline, CDR1 is MNHEY, CDR2 SVGEGT. The CDR3 sequence is 15 residues long.